A selection of T cell receptor beta chains follows, all from one sample in a study of regulatory T cells in long-lasting Graves disease. TCRdb reprocessed the multiplex PCR reads with MiXCR, giving one entry per CDR3 protein. The repertoire holds 350,000 to 400,000 distinct CDR3 sequences, with around 16% as singletons. Another study also made use of these data, one on T cells in Graves' hyperthyroidism and ophthalmopathy.

Sequences were derived from peripheral blood mononuclear cells (PBMCs), sampled at new diagnosis, from a patient treated with antithyroid drugs. The receptors shown here come from a woman younger than 35 with Graves disease. CDR3s include the opening cysteine and the closing phenylalanine or tryptophan. The D gene is left open where the match is weak. Size is stated for part of the rows, as once, few or many counts, or as a class when the clone is expanded.

V: TRBV6-5
J: TRBJ2-7
size: many
D: -
CDR3: CASSFPTTAAYEQYF
DNA: TGTGCCAGCAGTTTCCCGACAACGGCCGCCTACGAGCAGTACTTC

V: TRBV9
J: TRBJ1-4
size: few
D: -
CDR3: CASSVGGGTANEKLFF
DNA: TGTGCCAGCAGCGTAGGGGGGGGAACGGCCAATGAAAAACTGTTTTTT

V: TRBV2
J: TRBJ1-3
size: many
D: -
CDR3: CASMIREGPGNTIYF
DNA: TGTGCCAGCATGATTCGGGAGGGACCCGGAAACACCATATATTTT

V: TRBV12-3/TRBV12-4
J: TRBJ1-1
size: many
D: -
CDR3: CASSPTWDTEAFF
DNA: TGTGCCAGCAGTCCAACCTGGGACACTGAAGCTTTCTTT

V: TRBV13
J: TRBJ1-2
size: few
D: -
CDR3: CASSAPRQTFNYGYTF
DNA: TGTGCCAGCAGCGCCCCTAGACAGACTTTTAACTATGGCTACACCTTC

V: TRBV9
J: TRBJ2-5
size: many
D: TRBD1
CDR3: CASSPLPVGGTGAETQYF
DNA: TGTGCCAGCAGCCCCCTCCCTGTGGGTGGGACAGGGGCAGAGACCCAGTACTTC

V: TRBV29-1
J: TRBJ1-1
size: few
D: -
CDR3: CSGGWVNTEAFF
DNA: TGCAGCGGCGGTTGGGTGAACACTGAAGCTTTCTTT

V: TRBV19
J: TRBJ1-1
size: -
D: -
CDR3: CASSMGRGPINAEAFF
DNA: TGTGCCAGTAGTATGGGCAGGGGCCCCATTAACGCTGAAGCTTTCTTT

V: TRBV9
J: TRBJ2-1
size: few
D: -
CDR3: CASSVIGSGEGNEQFF
DNA: TGTGCCAGCAGCGTAATTGGGAGCGGCGAGGGAAATGAGCAGTTCTTC

V: TRBV29-1
J: TRBJ1-2
size: -
D: -
CDR3: CSVEESTLYGYTF
DNA: TGCAGCGTTGAAGAAAGCACCCTCTATGGCTACACCTTC

V: TRBV7-3
J: TRBJ2-1
size: many
D: TRBD2
CDR3: CASSFRAGGDEQFF
DNA: TGTGCCAGCAGTTTCAGAGCGGGAGGTGATGAGCAGTTCTTC

V: TRBV28
J: TRBJ1-4
size: many
D: TRBD1
CDR3: CASSFQTGTNEKLFF
DNA: TGTGCCAGCAGTTTTCAGACAGGGACTAATGAAAAACTGTTTTTT

V: TRBV11-2
J: TRBJ2-5
size: -
D: -
CDR3: CASSLGRPPETQYF
DNA: TGTGCCAGCAGCTTAGGGAGGCCGCCAGAGACCCAGTACTTC

V: TRBV6-2/TRBV6-3
J: TRBJ2-1
size: many
D: -
CDR3: CASSYLGPAGYNEQFF
DNA: TGTGCCAGCAGTTACCTCGGCCCGGCCGGTTACAATGAGCAGTTCTTC

V: TRBV7-7
J: TRBJ2-1
size: many
D: -
CDR3: CASSLASGGGSYNEQFF
DNA: TGTGCTAGCAGCTTAGCCTCTGGCGGAGGCTCCTACAATGAGCAGTTCTTC

V: TRBV5-1
J: TRBJ2-6
size: many
D: -
CDR3: CASSLKSGANVLTF
DNA: TGCGCCAGCAGCTTGAAGTCTGGGGCCAACGTCCTGACTTTC

V: TRBV20-1
J: TRBJ2-2
size: many
D: TRBD2
CDR3: CSARTSGRAVGELFF
DNA: TGCAGTGCTAGGACTAGCGGGAGGGCCGTCGGGGAGCTGTTTTTT

V: TRBV2
J: TRBJ2-3
size: few
D: TRBD1
CDR3: CASSAPDRQGDTQYF
DNA: TGTGCCAGCAGTGCCCCGGACAGGCAGGGGGATACGCAGTATTTT

V: TRBV27
J: TRBJ2-3
size: many
D: -
CDR3: CASSSRGDGTDTQYF
DNA: TGTGCCAGCAGTAGCAGGGGAGACGGCACAGATACGCAGTATTTT

V: TRBV5-1
J: TRBJ2-7
size: many
D: TRBD2
CDR3: CASAGDSYEQYF
DNA: TGCGCCAGCGCGGGGGATTCCTACGAGCAGTACTTC

V: TRBV18
J: TRBJ1-3
size: many
D: -
CDR3: CASSSGIGGNTIYF
DNA: TGTGCCAGCTCATCTGGGATCGGGGGAAACACCATATATTTT

V: TRBV28
J: TRBJ1-4
size: -
D: TRBD1
CDR3: CASSAPGQGQKLFF
DNA: TGTGCCAGCAGTGCCCCGGGACAGGGTCAAAAACTGTTTTTT

V: TRBV15
J: TRBJ2-1
size: few
D: TRBD1
CDR3: CATSPTGSSYNEQFF
DNA: TGTGCCACCAGTCCGACAGGGAGCTCCTACAATGAGCAGTTCTTC

V: TRBV19
J: TRBJ2-7
size: -
D: -
CDR3: CASSTLLNLYEQYF
DNA: TGTGCCAGTAGTACTCTCCTAAACCTCTACGAGCAGTACTTC

V: TRBV3-1
J: TRBJ2-1
size: many
D: -
CDR3: CASSTDRYNEQFF
DNA: TGTGCCAGCAGCACAGACCGATACAATGAGCAGTTCTTC

V: TRBV5-4
J: TRBJ2-7
size: few
D: TRBD2
CDR3: CASSDISAGGRRAYEQYF
DNA: TGTGCCAGCAGCGATATCTCGGCGGGAGGCAGGAGAGCCTACGAGCAGTACTTC

V: TRBV6-9
J: TRBJ1-1
size: -
D: TRBD1
CDR3: CASSSLTGPGTEAFF
DNA: TGTGCCAGCAGTTCTCTGACAGGGCCGGGCACTGAAGCTTTCTTT

V: TRBV6-9
J: TRBJ2-7
size: -
D: TRBD2
CDR3: CASSLQAGRGYEQYF
DNA: TGTGCCAGCAGTTTACAAGCGGGGAGGGGCTACGAGCAGTACTTC

V: TRBV5-1
J: TRBJ1-6
size: -
D: TRBD1
CDR3: CASTLGGQGPYNSPLHF
DNA: TGCGCCAGCACCCTGGGAGGACAGGGTCCTTATAATTCACCCCTCCACTTT

V: TRBV30
J: TRBJ2-1
size: many
D: TRBD2
CDR3: CAWTQSGLAGHSYNEQFF
DNA: TGTGCCTGGACCCAATCCGGACTAGCGGGCCACTCCTACAATGAGCAGTTCTTC

V: TRBV4-2
J: TRBJ2-7
size: many
D: -
CDR3: CASSQDPRSYEQYF
DNA: TGTGCCAGCAGCCAAGATCCCAGAAGCTACGAGCAGTACTTC

V: TRBV11-2
J: TRBJ2-2
size: many
D: -
CDR3: CASSPSGGTGELFF
DNA: TGTGCCAGCAGCCCCTCAGGGGGGACCGGGGAGCTGTTTTTT